The next 6 T cell receptor beta chains were all read from a single sample in a study of T cells in Graves' hyperthyroidism and ophthalmopathy. RNA transcripts yielded amplified TCR beta CDR3 regions. TCR CDR3 regions were first amplified by RT-PCR with HTBI primers. TCRdb ran MiXCR on the multiplex PCR reads and lists one entry per CDR3 protein. Of hundreds of thousands of distinct CDR3 sequences in the sample, roughly 46% were seen once. The specimen sequenced was peripheral blood or thyroid tissue (not recorded which). All receptors come from a woman under 30 with Graves' hyperthyroidism.

This clonotype was seen only a few times. The J gene is TRBJ1-3, the V gene TRBV7-8; unclear D gene. The CDR3 is 16 residues long. CDR1 and CDR2 (germline): SGHVS, FQNEAQ. V was pared by 1 base and J by 0 bases, with 10 bases between. The CDR3 DNA reads as TGTGCCAGCAGCTTAGGAGCGGTACCCTCTGGAAACACCATATATTTT. Amino acid sequence: CASSLGAVPSGNTIYF. Supplemented by reference TRBV7-8 and TRBJ1-3, the full variable domain reads GAGVSQSPRYKVAKRGQDVALRCDPISGHVSLFWYQQALGQGPEFLTYFQNEAQLDKSGLPSDRFFAERPEGSVSTLKIQRTQQEDSAVYLCASSLGAVPSGNTIYFGEGSWLTVV.

This clonotype occurred many times. The chain couples TRBV29-1 to TRBJ1-5, with a tentative D call TRBD1 (5 bases). Germline-derived CDR1 and CDR2 are SQVTM and ANQGSEA. V shed 4 bases and J shed 6 bases, with 16 bases lying between them. This CDR3 contains 14 residues. The DNA for the CDR3 is TGCAGCGTTGTCCTGTATGGGGCAAGTCAGCCCCAGCATTTT. This gives the protein CSVVLYGASQPQHF. The full variable domain, completed using reference TRBV29-1 and TRBJ1-5, is SAVISQKPSRDICQRGTSLTIQCQVDSQVTMMFWYRQQPGQSLTLIATANQGSEATYESGFVIDKFPISRPNLTFSTLTVSNMSPEDSSIYLCSVVLYGASQPQHFGDGTRLSIL.

Comments on this clonotype: Relative to the germline gene, one junction end is altered; a read error may explain this. The genes are TRBV7-2 and TRBJ1-1; D ambiguous. CDR3 size: 14 residues. Germline CDR1 and CDR2: SGHTA and FQGNSA. The CDR3 DNA follows: TGTGCCGGCAGCTTATCAGGTCGGAACACTGAAGCTTTCTTT. It specifies CAGSLSGRNTEAFF.

V gene TRBV7-9 combines with J gene TRBJ2-5; D might be TRBD2 (6 bases). Germline V gene data show CDR1 as SEHNR and CDR2 as FQNEAQ (reference sequence). Trimming took off 5 bases at V and 1 base at J, with 11 bases between the two ends. This CDR3 contains 14 residues. CDR3 sequence (DNA): TGTGCCAGCAGCCTACGGGAGTTCCAAGAGACCCAGTACTTC. Residues: CASSLREFQETQYF.

In its sample, this clonotype was seen once. The chain uses TRBV2 and TRBJ1-5; D is ambiguous. Germline CDR1 and CDR2: SNHLY and FYNNEI. The germline V and J ends were trimmed by 6 bases and 2 bases, with 11 bases remaining between them. CDR3 size: 14 residues. The CDR3 bases are TGTGCCAGCAGCCGGGAGTATGGCAATCAGCCCCAGCATTTT. Translating gives CASSREYGNQPQHF.

The chain employs TRBV19 and TRBJ1-2; D remains unclear. In germline, CDR1 is LNHDA, CDR2 SQIVND (reference sequence). Trimming pared 9 bases from V and 0 bases from J, leaving 14 bases between. The CDR3 contains 14 residues. The CDR3 sequence is CASSPGESNYGYTF. CDR3 in DNA: TGTGCCAGCAGCCCGGGCGAGTCTAACTATGGCTACACCTTC.